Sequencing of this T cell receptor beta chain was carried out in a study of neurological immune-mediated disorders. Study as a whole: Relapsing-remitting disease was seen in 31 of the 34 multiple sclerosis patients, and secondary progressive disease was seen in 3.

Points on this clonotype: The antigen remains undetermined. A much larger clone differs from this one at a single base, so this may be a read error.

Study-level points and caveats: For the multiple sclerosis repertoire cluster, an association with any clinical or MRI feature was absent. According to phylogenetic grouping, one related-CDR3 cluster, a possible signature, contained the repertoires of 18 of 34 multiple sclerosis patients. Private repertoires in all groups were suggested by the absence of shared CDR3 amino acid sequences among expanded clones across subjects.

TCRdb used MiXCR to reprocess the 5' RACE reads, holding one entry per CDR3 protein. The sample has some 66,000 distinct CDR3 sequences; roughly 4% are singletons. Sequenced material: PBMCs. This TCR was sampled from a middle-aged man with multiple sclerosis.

The chain's CDR3 is CASSHRTDTQYF. CDR3 coding DNA: TGTGCCAGCAGCCATCGCACAGATACGCAGTATTTT. This chain uses TRBV5-5 with TRBJ2-3; D is unresolved. The germline V gene encodes CDR1 SGHKS and CDR2 YYEKEE (reference sequence). The CDR3 runs to 12 residues. Deletions cut 4 bases from V and 1 base from J, with 4 bases between.